This T cell receptor beta chain was documented in a study of T cells in women clearing cervical HPV infection. Data came from immunoSEQ multiplex PCR; TCRdb stores just in-frame clones and leaves some out. The sample totals 31,000 or so clones; its top ten clones hold approximately 7.5%. This clone is labeled medium-sized based on frequency. The CDR3 end lies 3 residues beyond the end of the read and is filled in from the germline J gene. Germline V lookup: CDR1 LGHNA, CDR2 YNFKEQ. J was trimmed by 0 bases and V by 4 bases; bases with no gene match: 11. This CDR3 spans 20 amino acids. This TCR was sampled from a woman aged 18 to 75 with a cervical HPV16 infection that either progressed to CIN3+ or cleared (not recorded which). Sequenced input: blood buffy coat. The chain has TRBV4-2 and TRBJ2-6, with 11 positions matching TRBD2. The part of the CDR3 DNA that was read is TGTGCCAGCAGCCGCTTGGGGATTAGCGGGAGGGCCTCTGGGGCCAACGTC. Translation: CASSRLGISGRASGANV. The CDR3 in its entirety is CASSRLGISGRASGANVLTF.